These T cell receptor beta chains were read from a single sample in a study of T cell clones after liver transplantation. Only in-frame clones appear in the TCRdb table, and some are missing; sequencing was by immunoSEQ multiplex PCR. Here the sample spans tens of thousands of clones, roughly 71% being singletons. The material sequenced was CD4+ T cells from blood, taken at the 22-month timepoint. The source is a human patient who received a liver transplant. Part of the T cells may come from the graft donor. CDR3s include the opening cysteine and the closing phenylalanine or tryptophan. The D gene is left open where the match is weak. Clone size appears in some rows only: once, few, many, or a class for an expanded clone.

V	D	size	J	CDR3	DNA
TRBV11-2	.	.	TRBJ2-7	CASSSGVSYEQYF	TGTGCCAGCAGTTCCGGGGTGTCCTACGAGCAGTACTTC
TRBV19	TRBD2	.	TRBJ2-1	CASSPRGGGRNNEQFF	TGTGCCAGTAGTCCACGCGGGGGGGGGCGAAACAATGAGCAGTTCTTC
TRBV25-1	.	once	TRBJ2-2	CATDAGRGNTGELFF	TGTGCCACCGACGCTGGCAGGGGCAACACCGGGGAGCTGTTTTTT
TRBV9	.	.	TRBJ2-3	CASSLDSRTDTQYF	TGTGCCAGCAGCTTGGACAGTCGCACAGATACGCAGTATTTT
TRBV5-1	TRBD1	.	TRBJ1-4	CASSPGDRGEGEKLFF	TGCGCCAGCAGCCCTGGGGACAGGGGCGAGGGCGAAAAACTGTTTTTT
TRBV5-1	TRBD1	.	TRBJ2-1	CASSFPGQGILYNEQFF	TGCGCCAGCAGCTTTCCGGGACAGGGGATACTCTACAATGAGCAGTTCTTC
TRBV19	.	.	TRBJ1-4	CASSRVDEKLFF	TGTGCCAGTAGTCGGGTCGATGAAAAACTGTTTTTT
TRBV7-2	TRBD1	few	TRBJ1-2	CASSFGTGAEGYTF	TGTGCCAGCAGCTTCGGGACAGGGGCGGAGGGCTACACCTTC
TRBV5-6	.	.	TRBJ2-2	CASSLGAGVNTGELFF	TGTGCCAGCAGCCTTGGAGCCGGGGTGAACACCGGGGAGCTGTTTTTT
TRBV6-5	TRBD1	once	TRBJ2-7	CASRPGQGSYEQYF	TGTGCCAGCAGACCGGGACAGGGGTCCTACGAGCAGTACTTC
TRBV6-6	TRBD1	.	TRBJ1-6	CASSYSSRGGSPLHF	TGTGCCAGCAGTTACTCAAGCAGGGGGGGTTCACCCCTCCACTTT
TRBV19	TRBD1	.	TRBJ2-3	CASRWQGETDTQYF	TGTGCCAGTAGGTGGCAGGGGGAGACAGATACGCAGTATTTT
TRBV28	.	.	TRBJ1-2	CASSPGYGYTF	TGTGCCAGCAGCCCAGGGTATGGCTACACCTTC
TRBV4-1	TRBD1	.	TRBJ2-7	CASRHEGATSYEQYF	TGCGCCAGCAGGCATGAGGGGGCTACCTCCTACGAGCAGTACTTC